The T cell receptor (beta chain) under discussion was sequenced for a study of blood T cell repertoires in COVID-19. Study-wide context: T cells, B-cell-depleted T cells, or PBMCs supplied cDNA or gDNA.

The data were produced by immunoSEQ multiplex PCR, yet TCRdb's version contains in-frame clones alone and is incomplete. Here the sample spans approximately 150,000 clones, approximately 84% being singletons. Participant-given clinical history determined each cohort assignment. This clone was detected only once. Germline V gives CDR1 MNHEY, CDR2 SVGEGT. The CDR3 runs to 16 residues. Trimming cost V 5 bases and J 4 bases, with 20 bases left between them. This clonotype was obtained from a woman aged 50 to 60 with acute COVID-19. J is TRBJ1-2 and V is TRBV6-2 or TRBV6-3; the D gene is possibly TRBD1 (6 bases). Input material: PBMCs or T cells enriched from blood (not recorded which). Written as DNA, the CDR3 is TGTGCCAGCAGTACAGGGACCCTAAACCGGGGCTATGGCTACACCTTC. Its protein product is CASSTGTLNRGYGYTF.